A selection of T cell receptor beta chains follows, all from one sample in a study of blood T cell repertoires in COVID-19. Measured with immunoSEQ multiplex PCR; TCRdb has only the in-frame clones, and not every one. The table includes some 130,000 clones, roughly nine tenths detected once. The sample comprised peripheral blood. The receptors were gathered from a man between 60 and 75 years old with COVID-19, enrolled during active disease. CDR3s include the opening cysteine and the closing phenylalanine or tryptophan. Fields, in order: J gene, V gene, clone size, D gene, CDR3 DNA, CDR3 protein. A D gene is named only where the DNA matches it firmly. Rows may omit the clone size; those that give it use once, few, many or a size class.

TRBJ2-7,TRBV3-1/TRBV3-2,once,-,TGTGCCAGCAGCCATAGACAGGCGGTCTACGAGCAGTACTTC,CASSHRQAVYEQYF
TRBJ1-5,TRBV18,-,-,TGTGCCAGCTCAGGGGGCCAGGATCAGCCCCAGCATTTT,CASSGGQDQPQHF
TRBJ1-1,TRBV18,-,TRBD1,TGTGCCAGTCACCGTGAACAGGGGCTTGCGAACACTGAAGCTTTCTTT,CASHREQGLANTEAFF
TRBJ1-2,TRBV7-9,-,-,TGTGCCAGCAGCTTTAGCGATCAGGTCGGTGGCTACACCTTC,CASSFSDQVGGYTF
TRBJ1-1,TRBV29-1,-,-,TGCAGCGTCAGAGCCCGGACAGAAAACACTGAAGCTTTCTTT,CSVRARTENTEAFF
TRBJ2-3,TRBV11-2,-,-,TGTGCCAGCAGCTTAGATCGGGTCGGAGGGAAGGAAACAGATACGCAGTATTTT,CASSLDRVGGKETDTQYF
TRBJ1-5,TRBV4-2,-,TRBD1,TGTGCCAGCAGTCCGGACAGGGGGTCATATAGCAATCAGCCCCAGCATTTT,CASSPDRGSYSNQPQHF
TRBJ1-5,TRBV28,-,-,TGTGCCAGCTCCCCCTTTCCCGCGAGGCCCCAGCATTTT,CASSPFPARPQHF
TRBJ1-4,TRBV19,-,-,TGTGCCAGTAAGAACAGTCTTAATGAAAAACTGTTTTTT,CASKNSLNEKLFF
TRBJ2-7,TRBV6-5,-,-,TGTGCCAGCAGTCAGGACAGAGACCTCTACGAGCAGTACTTC,CASSQDRDLYEQYF
TRBJ2-3,TRBV11-1,-,TRBD1,TGTGCCAGCACCCGCGACAGGGGGGACACAGATACGCAGTATTTT,CASTRDRGDTDTQYF
TRBJ2-6,TRBV28,-,-,TGTGCCAGCACAGGTGGTGCTGGGGCCAACGTCCTGACTTTC,CASTGGAGANVLTF
TRBJ1-4,TRBV28,-,-,TGTGCCAGCAGTTCTGTAGTAACTAATGAAAAACTGTTTTTT,CASSSVVTNEKLFF
TRBJ1-1,TRBV5-1,-,TRBD1,TGCGCCAGCAGCTGGCCGGGACAGGCGAACACTGAAGCTTTCTTT,CASSWPGQANTEAFF
TRBJ1-5,TRBV7-8,-,TRBD1,TGTGCCAGCAGCTTAATCGGGACAGGGGGTAATCAGCCCCAGCATTTT,CASSLIGTGGNQPQHF
TRBJ2-3,TRBV11-2,-,TRBD2,TGTGCCAGCAGCTTCGGACTAGCGGGGGTCACAGATACGCAGTATTTT,CASSFGLAGVTDTQYF
TRBJ2-1,TRBV7-8,-,TRBD2,TGTGCCAGCAGCTTAGCGAGGACTAGCGGGAGTAGTAATGAGCAGTTCTTC,CASSLARTSGSSNEQFF
TRBJ2-2,TRBV15,-,-,TGTGCCACCAGCAGACGGGGGACGGGGGAGCTGTTTTTT,CATSRRGTGELFF
TRBJ2-7,TRBV2,-,-,TGTGCCAGCAGGTCGCAGGGCGACGAGCAGTACTTC,CASRSQGDEQYF
TRBJ2-1,TRBV7-9,-,TRBD2,TGTGCCAGCAGGCGGACTAGCGGGAGCTCCTACAATGAGCAGTTCTTC,CASRRTSGSSYNEQFF
TRBJ2-1,TRBV12-3/TRBV12-4,-,TRBD1,TGTGCCAGCAGTCGGGACAGGGGGCAGTTCTTC,CASSRDRGQFF
TRBJ2-7,TRBV30,-,-,TGTGCCACCTACCCCCGGGACAATCCCTACGAGCAGTACTTC,CATYPRDNPYEQYF
TRBJ2-7,TRBV5-1,-,TRBD1,TGCGCCAGCAGCTTAGGACAGGGGGGATACGAGCAGTACTTC,CASSLGQGGYEQYF
TRBJ2-4,TRBV15,-,-,TGTGCCACCAGCAGAGGCTACGCATACTTC,CATSRGYAYF
TRBJ2-3,TRBV10-3,few,TRBD1,TGTGCCATCAGTCTCGGGACAGCCACAGATACGCAGTATTTT,CAISLGTATDTQYF
TRBJ2-1,TRBV5-6,-,-,TGTGCCAGCAGCTTTACAGCTTTGTTGAATGAGCAGTTCTTC,CASSFTALLNEQFF
TRBJ2-2,TRBV5-1,-,TRBD2,TGCGCCAGCAGCTTTAGGCTAGCGGGAGACACCGGGGAGCTGTTTTTT,CASSFRLAGDTGELFF
TRBJ2-5,TRBV12-3/TRBV12-4,-,-,TGTGCCAGCAGTTTGGGGGGAGAAGAGACCCAGTACTTC,CASSLGGEETQYF
TRBJ2-3,TRBV7-8,-,TRBD2,TGTGCCAGCAGCTTAGTGACTAGCCTTAAAGCAGATACGCAGTATTTT,CASSLVTSLKADTQYF
TRBJ1-4,TRBV3-1/TRBV3-2,-,-,TGTGCCAGCAGCCAAGGGGGGGTCTCCGATGAAAAACTGTTTTTT,CASSQGGVSDEKLFF
TRBJ2-5,TRBV5-1,few,TRBD1,TGCGCCAGCAGCCAGGACAGGGACCAAGAGACCCAGTACTTC,CASSQDRDQETQYF
TRBJ2-7,TRBV2,-,-,TGTGCCAGGAACTCGGGAGACGGCTACGAGCAGTACTTC,CARNSGDGYEQYF
TRBJ1-2,TRBV20-1,-,-,TGCAGTGCTAGTCATGAGAGGGCGATTGACTATGGCTACACCTTC,CSASHERAIDYGYTF
TRBJ1-1,TRBV5-4,-,TRBD1,TGTGCCAGCAGCCCAGGGGGCGTCAGGAACACTGAAGCTTTCTTT,CASSPGGVRNTEAFF
TRBJ2-5,TRBV28,-,TRBD2,TGTGCCAGCAGTTTGGGACTAGCGGGAGGAAGAGAGACCCAGTACTTC,CASSLGLAGGRETQYF
TRBJ2-5,TRBV11-3,once,TRBD1,TGTGCCAGCAGCTTAGAAGGGGGCTTGGGTGAGACCCAGTACTTC,CASSLEGGLGETQYF
TRBJ1-1,TRBV12-5,-,-,TGTGCTAGTGGTTTGCCCCCCATGTTTGAAGCTTTCTTT,CASGLPPMFEAFF
TRBJ2-5,TRBV7-3,-,-,TGTGCCAGCAGTCCAGGGGTACAAGAGACCCAGTACTTC,CASSPGVQETQYF
TRBJ1-1,TRBV28,-,TRBD1,TGTGCCAGCAGTCCCTTCGGGACAGGGAGGGTGAGCACTGAAGCTTTCTTT,CASSPFGTGRVSTEAFF
TRBJ1-2,TRBV19,-,TRBD1,TGTGCCAGTAGTATGGTGGCGGACAGGGGGTCTAGAGGGAATGGCTACACCTTC,CASSMVADRGSRGNGYTF
TRBJ2-1,TRBV24-1,-,TRBD2,TGTGCCACCAGTGAAACGACTTTAGCGGGAGGGCGGAATGAGCAGTTCTTC,CATSETTLAGGRNEQFF
TRBJ1-2,TRBV29-1,-,TRBD1,TGCAGCGTCGGACAGGGGGCGGATAACTATGGCTACACCTTC,CSVGQGADNYGYTF
TRBJ2-1,TRBV2,-,TRBD2,TGTGCCCGCGGGGGGGGAAGCGGGAGGGCCGTGCGTGAGCAGTTCTTC,CARGGGSGRAVREQFF